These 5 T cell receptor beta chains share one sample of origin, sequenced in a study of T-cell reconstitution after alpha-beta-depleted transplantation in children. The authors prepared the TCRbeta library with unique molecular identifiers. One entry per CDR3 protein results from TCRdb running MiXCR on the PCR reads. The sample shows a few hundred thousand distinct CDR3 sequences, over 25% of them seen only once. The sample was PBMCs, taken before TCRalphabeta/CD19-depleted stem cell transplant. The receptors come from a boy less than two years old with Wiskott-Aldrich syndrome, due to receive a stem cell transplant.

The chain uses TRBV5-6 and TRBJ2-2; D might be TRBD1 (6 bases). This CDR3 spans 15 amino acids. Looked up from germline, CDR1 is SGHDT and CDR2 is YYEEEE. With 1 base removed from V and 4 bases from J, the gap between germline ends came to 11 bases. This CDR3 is CASSLKQGPTGELFF. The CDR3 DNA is TGTGCCAGCAGCTTGAAACAGGGTCCCACCGGGGAGCTGTTTTTT.

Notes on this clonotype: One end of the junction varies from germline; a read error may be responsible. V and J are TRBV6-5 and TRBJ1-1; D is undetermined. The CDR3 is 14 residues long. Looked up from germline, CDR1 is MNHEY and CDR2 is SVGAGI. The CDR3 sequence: CASIYSDKNTEAFF. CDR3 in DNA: TGTGCCAGCATTTACTCAGACAAGAACACTGAAGCTTTCTTT.

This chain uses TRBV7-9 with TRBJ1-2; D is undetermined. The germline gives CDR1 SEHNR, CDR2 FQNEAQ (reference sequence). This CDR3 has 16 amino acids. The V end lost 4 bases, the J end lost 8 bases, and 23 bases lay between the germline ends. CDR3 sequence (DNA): TGTGCCAGCAGCTCATGGGTAGCGAAGGGTATTCAAGGCTACACCTTC. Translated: CASSSWVAKGIQGYTF.

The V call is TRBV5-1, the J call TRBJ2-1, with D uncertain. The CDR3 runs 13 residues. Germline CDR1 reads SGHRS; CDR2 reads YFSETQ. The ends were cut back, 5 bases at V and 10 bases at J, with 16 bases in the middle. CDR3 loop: CASSSTWAPEQFF. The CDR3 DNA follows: TGCGCCAGCAGTTCAACTTGGGCCCCCGAGCAGTTCTTC.

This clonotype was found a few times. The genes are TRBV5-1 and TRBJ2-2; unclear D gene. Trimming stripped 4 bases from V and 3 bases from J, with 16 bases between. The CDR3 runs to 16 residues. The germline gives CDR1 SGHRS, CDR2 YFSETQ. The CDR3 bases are TGCGCCAGCAGCGTAAATGCAAGGCTTGACACCGGGGAGCTGTTTTTT. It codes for CASSVNARLDTGELFF. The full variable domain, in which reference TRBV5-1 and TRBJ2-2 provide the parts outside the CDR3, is KAGVTQTPRYLIKTRGQQVTLSCSPISGHRSVSWYQQTPGQGLQFLFEYFSETQRNKGNFPGRFSGRQFSNSRSEMNVSTLELGDSALYLCASSVNARLDTGELFFGEGSRLTVL.